This T cell receptor beta chain was sequenced for a study of control samples from healthy donors and cancer patients. The V end was cut by 2 bases, the J end by 4 bases, with 7 bases between. Germline loops: CDR1 SGHNT, CDR2 YENEEA. This CDR3 spans 13 amino acids. Only one count was recorded for this clone. Sequenced by immunoSEQ multiplex PCR; TCRdb stores in-frame clones only, minus some. This sample has about 120,000 clones, with approximately 92% found just once. This clonotype was sampled from a woman between 50 and 59 years old with colorectal cancer. V usage is TRBV11-3 and J usage is TRBJ2-3, with D uncertain. The sample was PBMCs. In nucleotides, the CDR3 is TGTGCCAGCAGCTTATCAGGCGCAGATACGCAGTATTTT. Amino acid sequence: CASSLSGADTQYF.